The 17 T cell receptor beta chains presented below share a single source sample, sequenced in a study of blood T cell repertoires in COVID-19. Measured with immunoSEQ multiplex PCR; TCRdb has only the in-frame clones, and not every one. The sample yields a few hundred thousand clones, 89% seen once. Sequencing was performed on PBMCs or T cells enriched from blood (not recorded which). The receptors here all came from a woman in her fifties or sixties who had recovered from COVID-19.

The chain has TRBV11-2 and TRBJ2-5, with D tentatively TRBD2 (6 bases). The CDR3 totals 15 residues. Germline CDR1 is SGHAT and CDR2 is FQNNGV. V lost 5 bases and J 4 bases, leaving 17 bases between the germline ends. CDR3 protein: CASSPPGSGAETQYF. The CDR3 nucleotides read TGTGCCAGCAGCCCCCCGGGTAGCGGAGCAGAGACCCAGTACTTC.

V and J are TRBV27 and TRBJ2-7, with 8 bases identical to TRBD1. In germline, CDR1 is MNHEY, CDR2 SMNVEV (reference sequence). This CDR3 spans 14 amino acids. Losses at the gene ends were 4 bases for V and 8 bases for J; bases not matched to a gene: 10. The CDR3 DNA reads TGTGCCAGCAGTTCCCCCGGGACAGGATTCCAGCAGTACTTC. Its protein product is CASSSPGTGFQQYF.

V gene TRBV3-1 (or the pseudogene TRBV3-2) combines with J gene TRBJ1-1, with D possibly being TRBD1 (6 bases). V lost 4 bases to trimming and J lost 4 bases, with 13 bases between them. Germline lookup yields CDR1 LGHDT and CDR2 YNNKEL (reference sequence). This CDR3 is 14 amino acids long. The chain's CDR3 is CASSPRGGVTEAFF. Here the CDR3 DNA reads TGTGCCAGCAGCCCCCGTGGGGGCGTCACTGAAGCTTTCTTT.

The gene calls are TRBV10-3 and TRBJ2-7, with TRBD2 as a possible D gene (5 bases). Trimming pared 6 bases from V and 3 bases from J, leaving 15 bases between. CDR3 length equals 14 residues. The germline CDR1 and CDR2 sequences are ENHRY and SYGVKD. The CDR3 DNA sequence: TGTGCCATCAGCCCATTTAACCGGGACTACGAGCAGTACTTC. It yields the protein CAISPFNRDYEQYF.

CDR3 bases: TGTGCCAGCAGCACATTATGGAGCACTGAAGCTTTCTTT. Translation: CASSTLWSTEAFF. The chain is built from TRBV27 and TRBJ1-1; D is unclear. The CDR3 is made up of 13 amino acids. V shed 6 bases and J shed 4 bases, with 12 bases lying between them. Germline V gene data show CDR1 as MNHEY and CDR2 as SMNVEV (reference sequence).

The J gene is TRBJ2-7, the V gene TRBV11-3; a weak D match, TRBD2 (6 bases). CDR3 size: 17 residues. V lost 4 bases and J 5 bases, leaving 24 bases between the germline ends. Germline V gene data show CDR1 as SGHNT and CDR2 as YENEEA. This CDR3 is CASSSAWGERVLDEQYF. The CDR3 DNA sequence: TGTGCCAGCAGCTCCGCCTGGGGGGAAAGGGTACTCGACGAGCAGTACTTC.

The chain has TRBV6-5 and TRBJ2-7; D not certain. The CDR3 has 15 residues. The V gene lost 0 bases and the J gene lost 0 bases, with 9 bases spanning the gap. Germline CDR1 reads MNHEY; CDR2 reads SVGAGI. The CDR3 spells CASSYSIRYSYEQYF. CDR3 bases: TGTGCCAGCAGTTACTCGATTAGATACTCCTACGAGCAGTACTTC.

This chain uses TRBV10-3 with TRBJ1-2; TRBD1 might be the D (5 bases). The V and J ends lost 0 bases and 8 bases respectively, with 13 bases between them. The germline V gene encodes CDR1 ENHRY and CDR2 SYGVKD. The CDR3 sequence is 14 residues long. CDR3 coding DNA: TGTGCCATCAGTGAGTCGGACAAAATAAGAGGCTACACCTTC. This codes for CAISESDKIRGYTF.

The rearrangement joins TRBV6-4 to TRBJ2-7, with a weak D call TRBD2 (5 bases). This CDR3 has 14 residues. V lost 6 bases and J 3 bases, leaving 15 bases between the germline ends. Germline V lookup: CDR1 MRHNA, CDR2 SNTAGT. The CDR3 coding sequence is TGTGCCAGCAGAGGAGAGGGTACTTTCTACGAGCAGTACTTC. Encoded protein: CASRGEGTFYEQYF.

CDR3 nucleotide sequence: TGTGCCAGCAGTTTTCCGAAGATCCTAGCGGGGGACCCAAATGAGCAGTTCTTC. Translated: CASSFPKILAGDPNEQFF. The chain employs TRBV28 and TRBJ2-1, with 10 nucleotides matching TRBD2. Germline CDR1 reads MDHEN; CDR2 reads SYDVKM. J lost 7 bases, V lost 3 bases, and 15 bases had no gene match. There are 18 residues in the CDR3.

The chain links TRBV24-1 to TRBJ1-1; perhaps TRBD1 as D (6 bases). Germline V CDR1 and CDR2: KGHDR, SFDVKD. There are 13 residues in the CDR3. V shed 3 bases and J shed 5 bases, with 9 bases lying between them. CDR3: CATSDGGRTEAFF. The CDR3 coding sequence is TGTGCCACCAGTGATGGGGGCCGGACTGAAGCTTTCTTT.

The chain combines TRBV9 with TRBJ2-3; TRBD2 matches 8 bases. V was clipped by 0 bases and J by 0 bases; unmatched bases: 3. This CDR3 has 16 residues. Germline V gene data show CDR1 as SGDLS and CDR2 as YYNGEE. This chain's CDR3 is CASSVVGGGSTDTQYF. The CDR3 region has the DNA TGTGCCAGCAGCGTAGTTGGCGGGGGGAGCACAGATACGCAGTATTTT.

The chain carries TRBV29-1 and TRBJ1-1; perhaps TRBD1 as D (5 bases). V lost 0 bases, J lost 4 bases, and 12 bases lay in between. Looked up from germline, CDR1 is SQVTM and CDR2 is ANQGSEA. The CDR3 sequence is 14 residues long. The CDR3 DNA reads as TGCAGCGTTGAAGATCGGCAGGGTGGCACTGAAGCTTTCTTT. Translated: CSVEDRQGGTEAFF.

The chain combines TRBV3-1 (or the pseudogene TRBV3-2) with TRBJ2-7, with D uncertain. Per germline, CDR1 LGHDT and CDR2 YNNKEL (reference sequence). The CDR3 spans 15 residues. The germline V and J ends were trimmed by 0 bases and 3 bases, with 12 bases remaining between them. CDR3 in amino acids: CASSQDSSSSYEQYF. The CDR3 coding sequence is TGTGCCAGCAGCCAAGATTCTAGTAGCAGCTACGAGCAGTACTTC.

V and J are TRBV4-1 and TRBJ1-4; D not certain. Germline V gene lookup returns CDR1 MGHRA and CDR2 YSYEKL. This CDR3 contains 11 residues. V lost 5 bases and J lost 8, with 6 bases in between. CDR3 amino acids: CASSWEEKLFF. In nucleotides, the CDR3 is TGCGCCAGCAGCTGGGAGGAAAAACTGTTTTTT.

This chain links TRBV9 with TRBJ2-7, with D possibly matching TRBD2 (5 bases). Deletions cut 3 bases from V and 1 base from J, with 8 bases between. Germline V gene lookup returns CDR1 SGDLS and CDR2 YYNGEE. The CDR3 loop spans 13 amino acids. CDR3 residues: CASSAGLSYEQYF. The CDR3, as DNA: TGTGCCAGCAGCGCTGGACTTTCCTACGAGCAGTACTTC.

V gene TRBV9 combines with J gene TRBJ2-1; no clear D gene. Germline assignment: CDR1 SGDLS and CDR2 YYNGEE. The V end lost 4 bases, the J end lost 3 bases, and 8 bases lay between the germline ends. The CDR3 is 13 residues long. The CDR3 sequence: CASSSQHYNEQFF. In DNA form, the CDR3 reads TGTGCCAGCAGCTCCCAACACTACAATGAGCAGTTCTTC.